One sample yielded the 11 T cell receptor beta chains listed below, sequenced in a study of shared clonotypes between healthy human individuals. In the naive CD8 group, cells lacked CD45RO and were positively selected for CCR7, so terminally differentiated effector memory CD45RA+ cells were left out. Profiling relied on immunoSEQ multiplex PCR, and the TCRdb table lists in-frame clones only, not all of them. The sample has hundreds of thousands of clones, roughly 95% seen once. The sample taken for sequencing was naive CD8+ T cells sorted from blood. The receptors here all came from a woman aged 30 to 39 in good health.

The chain employs TRBV28 and TRBJ1-5; D call uncertain. The germline V and J ends were trimmed by 3 bases and 6 bases, with 12 bases remaining between them. Germline values: CDR1 MDHEN, CDR2 SYDVKM. The CDR3 has 14 residues. This chain's CDR3 is CASSFRVGFQPQHF. The CDR3 nucleotides read TGTGCCAGCAGTTTTCGAGTGGGTTTTCAGCCCCAGCATTTT.

The chain is built from TRBV4-1 and TRBJ1-2, with TRBD1 as a possible D gene (5 bases). Germline CDR1 and CDR2: MGHRA and YSYEKL. This CDR3 has 15 residues. The germline V and J ends were trimmed by 0 bases and 2 bases, with 10 bases remaining between them. CDR3 loop: CASSQDLGVNYGYTF. The CDR3 region has the DNA TGCGCCAGCAGCCAAGATCTAGGGGTGAACTATGGCTACACCTTC.

This clone was seen a few times. The chain joins TRBV2 to TRBJ1-5; 8 bases agree with TRBD1. With V trimmed by 4 bases and J by 8 bases, 4 bases remained unmatched. Germline V gives CDR1 SNHLY, CDR2 FYNNEI. This CDR3 comprises 13 residues. The CDR3 is CASSGQGRKPQHF. CDR3 nucleotide sequence: TGTGCCAGCAGTGGACAGGGGCGAAAGCCCCAGCATTTT.

This clone was observed a single time. This chain joins TRBV28 and TRBJ1-1; D is ambiguous. The germline V gene has CDR1 MDHEN and CDR2 SYDVKM. Trimming cost V 7 bases and J 1 base, with 4 bases left between them. The CDR3 covers 11 residues. CDR3 protein: CASKGNTEAFF. For the CDR3, the DNA is TGTGCCAGCAAGGGGAACACTGAAGCTTTCTTT.

This chain uses TRBV19 with TRBJ2-5; 9 bases map to TRBD1. Germline V gives CDR1 LNHDA, CDR2 SQIVND (reference sequence). V dropped 6 bases and J dropped 9; count of bases not matched to a gene: 5. The CDR3 totals 12 residues. The CDR3 spells CASRGTGISQYF. CDR3 nucleotides: TGTGCCAGTAGGGGGACAGGGATATCCCAGTACTTC.

The genes are TRBV28 and TRBJ2-5; 13 bases are a match to TRBD2. Germline V CDR1 and CDR2: MDHEN, SYDVKM. The CDR3 has 17 residues. V was pared by 4 bases and J by 5 bases, with 10 bases of the junction left unmatched. The CDR3 loop is CASSSGGLAGILETQYF. The CDR3 coding sequence is TGTGCCAGCAGTTCCGGGGGACTAGCGGGGATTCTGGAGACCCAGTACTTC.

About this clone itself: Additional DNA sequences in this sample encode the identical CDR3. The CDR3 sequence is CASSLFLGELFF. The CDR3 DNA follows: TGTGCCAGCAGTTTATTTCTCGGGGAGCTGTTTTTT. The V call is TRBV28, the J call TRBJ2-2; D is unclear. Per the germline V gene, CDR1 is MDHEN and CDR2 is SYDVKM. V was trimmed by 1 base and J by 7 bases, leaving 4 bases between them. The CDR3 has 12 amino acids.

This chain links TRBV14 with TRBJ2-5; D is unclear. V was clipped by 0 bases and J by 1 base, with 15 bases between them. The germline V gene encodes CDR1 SGHDN and CDR2 FVKESK. There are 17 residues in the CDR3. In nucleotides, the CDR3 is TGTGCCAGCAGCCAAGATCTGAACGCGGCGCCCCAAGAGACCCAGTACTTC. This gives the protein CASSQDLNAAPQETQYF.

The rearrangement uses TRBV6-6 and TRBJ2-7; a possible D gene is TRBD1 (6 bases). There are 13 residues in the CDR3. Trimming cost V 4 bases and J 5 bases, with 12 bases left between them. CDR1 MNHNY and CDR2 SVGAGI come from the germline V gene (reference sequence). CDR3 protein: CASSSRTADEQYF. Written as DNA, the CDR3 is TGTGCCAGCAGTTCGCGGACAGCCGACGAGCAGTACTTC.

This clone was seen a single time. The V and J genes are TRBV13 and TRBJ2-1; the D call may be TRBD1 or TRBD2 (5 bases each). Per the germline V gene, CDR1 is PRHDT and CDR2 is FYEKMQ (reference sequence). The V end lost 4 bases, the J end lost 8 bases, and 21 bases lay between the germline ends. This CDR3 comprises 16 residues. DNA for the CDR3: TGTGCCAGCAGCTCCCTGGGGACCCGGGTTAGGGATGAGCAGTTCTTC. Translating it yields CASSSLGTRVRDEQFF. Looking up the rest from reference TRBV13 and TRBJ2-1 gives the full variable domain: AAGVIQSPRHLIKEKRETATLKCYPIPRHDTVYWYQQGPGQDPQFLISFYEKMQSDKGSIPDRFSAQQFSDYHSELNMSSLELGDSALYFCASSSLGTRVRDEQFFGPGTRLTVL.

The chain employs TRBV13 and TRBJ2-1; D uncertain. CDR3 length equals 16 residues. V gave up 5 bases and J gave up 2 bases, with 16 bases separating them. Germline CDR1 PRHDT, CDR2 FYEKMQ (reference sequence). For the CDR3, the DNA is TGTGCCAGCAGCCTAAGACCTTCCATCGCCTACAATGAGCAGTTCTTC. It is translated as CASSLRPSIAYNEQFF.